This T cell receptor (beta chain) was identified during a study of T cells in Graves' hyperthyroidism and ophthalmopathy. V was clipped by 7 bases and J by 3 bases; unmatched bases: 1. The CDR3 is 13 residues long. Looked up from germline, CDR1 is SNHLY and CDR2 is FYNNEI. The TCR beta CDR3 regions underwent amplification using RNA transcripts as the source. A first-round RT-PCR of the TCR CDR3 used the HTBI primer set. TCRdb reanalysed the multiplex PCR reads using MiXCR and keeps one entry per CDR3 protein. The data hold hundreds of thousands of distinct CDR3 sequences, with 15% to 20% observed a single time. Each person with ophthalmopathy scored at least 3 on the Clinical Activity Score, reached NOSPECS grade 4 or higher, and had been ill under 3 months. Every diagnosis used clinical symptoms, serum thyroxine and TRAb, thyroid ultrasound and orbital computed tomography. The PBMCs had their origin in roughly 9.8 ml of fresh peripheral blood.

The sample was blood. The TCR sequence derives from a woman between 35 and 50 years old with Graves' ophthalmopathy. The rearrangement links TRBV2 to TRBJ2-1; 9 nucleotides agree with TRBD2. CDR3 nucleotides: TGTGCCAGCAAGACTAGCGGCTACAATGAGCAGTTCTTC. Encoded protein: CASKTSGYNEQFF.